Below are 19 T cell receptor beta chains sequenced from a single sample in a study of siplizumab effects on memory and regulatory T cells. Here immunoSEQ multiplex PCR was the method, and the copy in TCRdb shows in-frame clones only, minus some. The repertoire holds some 96,000 clones, with about 94% as singletons. Sequencing was done on a sample of non-Treg CD4+ T cells sorted from blood. The receptors were sampled from a human donor in good health.

V gene TRBV2 combines with J gene TRBJ1-5; D unresolved. The CDR3 contains 13 residues. V gave up 5 bases and J gave up 2 bases, with 7 bases separating them. Germline V gene lookup returns CDR1 SNHLY and CDR2 FYNNEI. CDR3 amino acids: CASSSGGNQPQHF. CDR3 in DNA: TGTGCCAGCAGTTCCGGAGGCAATCAGCCCCAGCATTTT.

This clone was observed a single time. The CDR3, as DNA: TGTGCCAGCCATATGGGGTTGGGGCAGCCCCAGCATTTT. Translated: CASHMGLGQPQHF. This chain links TRBV28 with TRBJ1-5; D not certain. From germline, CDR1 is MDHEN and CDR2 SYDVKM. The CDR3 runs to 13 residues. V was trimmed by 8 bases and J by 7 bases, leaving 15 bases between them.

This chain uses TRBV19 with TRBJ1-5; no definite D call. Germline V CDR1 and CDR2: LNHDA, SQIVND (reference sequence). The V and J ends lost 7 bases and 0 bases respectively, with 7 bases between them. CDR3 size: 13 residues. The CDR3 bases are TGTGCCAGTAATTTCTTTAGCAATCAGCCCCAGCATTTT. It translates to CASNFFSNQPQHF.

The count of this clone is one. The rearrangement joins TRBV7-9 to TRBJ1-6; D possibly corresponds to TRBD1 (5 bases). Germline V gives CDR1 SEHNR, CDR2 FQNEAQ (reference sequence). Trimming took off 4 bases at V and 5 bases at J, with 12 bases between the two ends. The CDR3 has 15 residues. CDR3 DNA sequence: TGTGCCAGCAGCTCCAATGACAGAGATAATTCACCCCTCCACTTT. Translated, it gives CASSSNDRDNSPLHF. The entire variable domain, with the rest obtained from reference TRBV7-9 and TRBJ1-6, is as follows: DTGVSQNPRHKITKRGQNVTFRCDPISEHNRLYWYRQTLGQGPEFLTYFQNEAQLEKSRLLSDRFSAERPKGSFSTLEIQRTEQGDSAMYLCASSSNDRDNSPLHFGNGTRLTVT.

The rearrangement joins TRBV6-1 to TRBJ1-5, with D tentatively TRBD1 (5 bases). CDR3 length equals 15 residues. Germline CDR1 is MNHNS and CDR2 is SASEGT. V was pared by 4 bases and J by 1 base, with 11 bases between. The CDR3 sequence: CASSGRWGSNQPQHF. The CDR3 region has the DNA TGTGCCAGCAGTGGACGATGGGGGAGCAATCAGCCCCAGCATTTT.

The chain has TRBV6-5 and TRBJ2-3; perhaps TRBD2 as D (5 bases). The ends were cut back, 6 bases at V and 0 bases at J, with 10 bases in the middle. This CDR3 is 14 amino acids long. Germline V gene sequence: CDR1 MNHEY, CDR2 SVGAGI. The CDR3 coding sequence is TGTGCCAGCAGCCTTGGCGGGAGCACAGATACGCAGTATTTT. It is translated as CASSLGGSTDTQYF.

The chain links TRBV6-1 to TRBJ2-1; 10 bases line up with TRBD2. Trimming removed 6 bases from V and 9 bases from J; junction bases left unmatched: 11. CDR3 length: 15 residues. The germline V gene encodes CDR1 MNHNS and CDR2 SASEGT. The CDR3 DNA is TGTGCCAGCAGCCCAAGGGCTAGCGGGAGTGGTGAGCAGTTCTTC. Its translation: CASSPRASGSGEQFF.

The chain employs TRBV25-1 and TRBJ1-3; 8 nucleotides align to TRBD1. J was trimmed by 4 bases and V by 2 bases; bases with no gene match: 1. This CDR3 region has 14 residues. Germline V gene data show CDR1 as MGHDK and CDR2 as SYGVNS. CDR3 coding DNA: TGTGCCAGCAGTGAAACAGGGGGAGGAAACACCATATATTTT. This sequence encodes CASSETGGGNTIYF.

The V call is TRBV5-1, the J call TRBJ2-2; 16 bases agree with TRBD2. This CDR3 has 18 amino acids. Germline V lookup: CDR1 SGHRS, CDR2 YFSETQ. V trimming: 3 bases; J trimming: 6 bases; junction bases outside the gene matches: 8. As DNA, the CDR3 is TGCGCCAGCAGCTACCCCGGGACTAGCGGGAGGGCCTCCGGGGAGCTGTTTTTT. Residues: CASSYPGTSGRASGELFF.

Comment on this clone: Within the sample, other DNA sequences also encode this same CDR3. This chain connects TRBV29-1 to TRBJ1-1; TRBD1 aligns across 8 bases. Germline trimming cut 6 bases from V and 5 bases from J; bases unmatched to any gene: 8. Germline V gene sequence: CDR1 SQVTM, CDR2 ANQGSEA. The length of the CDR3 is 13 residues. The CDR3 nucleotides read TGCAGCGTCGTTGGACAGGGAGGAACTGAAGCTTTCTTT. Translation: CSVVGQGGTEAFF.

The V and J genes are TRBV7-2 and TRBJ2-4; the D is unclear. CDR3 size: 14 residues. Germline V gene data show CDR1 as SGHTA and CDR2 as FQGNSA. Trimming removed 1 base from V and 8 bases from J, with 12 bases in between. In DNA form, the CDR3 reads TGTGCCAGCAGCTTAGGGCAGTGGTTGGACATTCAGTACTTC. Translating gives CASSLGQWLDIQYF.

This clone was observed once. This chain joins TRBV11-1 and TRBJ2-2, with 8 positions matching TRBD2. CDR3 length: 15 residues. The V segment lost 0 bases and the J segment 3 bases; nucleotides outside the gene matches: 0. Germline V gene data show CDR1 as SGHAT and CDR2 as FQDESV (reference sequence). The CDR3 nucleotides read TGTGCCAGCAGCTTAGCGCGGGGGGACACCGGGGAGCTGTTTTTT. Encoded protein: CASSLARGDTGELFF.

This chain uses TRBV11-3 with TRBJ2-7; D is perhaps TRBD2 (6 bases). Germline loops: CDR1 SGHNT, CDR2 YENEEA. V was clipped by 4 bases and J by 5 bases, with 9 bases between them. CDR3 length: 12 residues. CDR3 nucleotides: TGTGCCAGCAGCTCGGGAGTCAACGAGCAGTACTTC. This sequence encodes CASSSGVNEQYF.

This chain connects TRBV19 to TRBJ2-3; tentatively, D is TRBD2 (5 bases). The germline V gene encodes CDR1 LNHDA and CDR2 SQIVND (reference sequence). This CDR3 is built from 14 residues. The V gene lost 7 bases and the J gene lost 0 bases, with 11 bases spanning the gap. CDR3 DNA: TGTGCCAGTAAACACGGGGTTAGCACAGATACGCAGTATTTT. Amino acids: CASKHGVSTDTQYF.

This chain links TRBV5-6 with TRBJ2-4, with D tentatively TRBD1 (6 bases). This CDR3 comprises 11 residues. Deletions cut 4 bases from V and 10 bases from J, with 9 bases between. Germline CDR1 is SGHDT and CDR2 is YYEEEE. The CDR3 sequence is CASSIQGIQYF. In DNA form, the CDR3 reads TGTGCCAGCAGCATACAGGGTATTCAGTACTTC.

The genes are TRBV20-1 and TRBJ2-5; no definite D call. Germline CDR1 reads DFQATT; CDR2 reads SNEGSKA (reference sequence). Trimming removed 3 bases from V and 10 bases from J, with 9 bases in between. CDR3 length: 10 amino acids. The CDR3 nucleotides read TGCAGTGCTAGCTCGGGTAACCAGTACTTC. Its protein is CSASSGNQYF.

Written as DNA, the CDR3 is TGTGCCAGCAGCCAAGATCCCGGACTAGCGGGAGTTGATACGCAGTATTTT. Its translation: CASSQDPGLAGVDTQYF. The rearrangement uses TRBV4-2 and TRBJ2-3, with 13 bases fitting TRBD2. Per germline, CDR1 LGHNA and CDR2 YNFKEQ. There are 17 residues in the CDR3. J was trimmed by 6 bases and V by 0 bases; bases with no gene match: 6.

This sequence joins TRBV30 and TRBJ2-3, with TRBD2 matching 8 bases. CDR1 is GTSNPN and CDR2 is SVGIG in the germline V gene (reference sequence). V shed 4 bases, J shed 5 bases, and the junction held 8 bases outside the gene matches. This CDR3 has 14 residues. CDR3 sequence (DNA): TGTGCCTGGAAGCGGGAGCCACGCGGAGATACGCAGTATTTT. Protein product: CAWKREPRGDTQYF.

This clone has a single count. The chain couples TRBV7-9 to TRBJ1-5; a weak D match, TRBD1 (6 bases). V lost 5 bases and J 4 bases, leaving 21 bases between the germline ends. Germline V gene lookup returns CDR1 SEHNR and CDR2 FQNEAQ (reference sequence). CDR3 length: 17 amino acids. As DNA, the CDR3 is TGTGCCAGCAGCAAATTCACCGGGACAAGGGGGAATCAGCCCCAGCATTTT. Translating it yields CASSKFTGTRGNQPQHF.